The rows below give T cell receptor beta chains drawn from one sample of a study of CD4+ T cells in melanoma. Assay: immunoSEQ multiplex PCR; the TCRdb copy retains only in-frame clones and omits some. Counted here are about 15,000 clones, about three fifths occurring once; the ten biggest clones make up about 15%. Material: cells from a culture (not recorded whether cultured in vitro). All receptors derive from a human donor with melanoma. Both conserved end residues are part of each CDR3.

TRBV19	TRBJ2-3	CATRAGAADTQYF
TRBV7-3	TRBJ1-5	CASSLSARGFSGQPQHF
TRBV6-1	TRBJ2-1	CASRKDRSHYNEQFF
TRBV4-2	TRBJ2-3	CASWPGRGGTDTQYF
TRBV6-5	TRBJ1-1	CASSSPRFLNTEAFF
TRBV5-4	TRBJ1-2	CASSLTGRNYGYTF
TRBV11-2	TRBJ2-7	CASSFGSNYEQYF
TRBV5-4	TRBJ2-7	CASRVPRGTADYEQYF
TRBV19	TRBJ1-1	CASTRQGNTEAFF
TRBV27	TRBJ2-2	CASSFRPNTGELFF
TRBV5-1	TRBJ1-6	CASRAAGRSYNSPLHF
TRBV18	TRBJ2-1	CASSPDSGGARDEQFF
TRBV7-8	TRBJ2-2	CASSARPAGTGELFF
TRBV6-5	TRBJ2-1	CASMRVGGNEQFF
TRBV6-5	TRBJ1-2	CASSYEGHPNYGYTF
TRBV10-2	TRBJ1-5	CASSEGSPNQPQHF
TRBV5-1	TRBJ2-7	CASSRTGVGFGYEQYF
TRBV7-3	TRBJ2-1	CASSLTGGPYNEQFF
TRBV2	TRBJ2-4	CASGPAKNIQYF
TRBV2	TRBJ2-5	CASTTHGKAETQYF
TRBV6-1	TRBJ2-3	CASSGTSGGGTDTQYF
TRBV6-1	TRBJ1-6	CASSERATPLHF
TRBV6-5	TRBJ2-7	CASRRDLGSYEQYF
TRBV9	TRBJ1-1	CASSRIKGASLAFF
TRBV7-9	TRBJ2-2	CASSSGTGGANTGELFF
TRBV7-8	TRBJ1-2	CASSSQEDRGLGGYTF
TRBV5-1	TRBJ2-5	CASSPGQEETQYF
TRBV6-1	TRBJ1-6	CATAVRRENSPLHF
TRBV5-4	TRBJ2-7	CASSRDYLSYEQYF